What follows is one T cell receptor (beta chain) and its context. Its antigen is not known. This sample is drawn from a study of cytomegalovirus exposure and HLA in healthy donors. The primer mix had 60 Vbeta and 13 Jbeta primers. Original data processing: Unique TCR beta chains totaled 65 million to 95 million in a later count, with 8.5 million to 12 million of them shared. TCRdb's table, derived via immunoSEQ multiplex PCR, lists solely in-frame clones and lacks some. The V and J calls and the clone size are those of that table, but D and trimming were determined from the DNA. The sample records fewer than 250,000 clones, roughly 81% being singletons. General study points: With later analysis, a missense DCLRE1C variant became linked to TCR beta V- and J-gene trimming. High specificity and sensitivity for cytomegalovirus status were reported for the classifier. Presence/absence analyses assumed roughly uniform sequencing depth across donors.

The CDR3 is 15 amino acids. The germline CDR1 and CDR2 sequences are MDHEN and SYDVKM. Trimming pared 2 bases from V and 0 bases from J, leaving 5 bases between. Sequencing used PBMCs. The rearrangement links TRBV28 to TRBJ2-6, with D unclear. This clonotype was sampled from a woman aged 30 to 39 in good health and CMV-seropositive. CDR3 region: CASSLPNSGANVLTF. CDR3 nucleotide sequence: TGTGCCAGCAGTTTACCAAACTCTGGGGCCAACGTCCTGACTTTC.